This T cell receptor (beta chain) was retrieved from a study of blood T cell repertoires in COVID-19. Overall study: The origin of the acute and convalescent COVID-19 samples was the United States, Italy and Spain.

Comments on this clone: The sample contains more than one DNA sequence encoding this CDR3.

As originally analysed: Amplification with reference gene primers provided the estimates of nucleated cell counts. The table came from immunoSEQ multiplex PCR; TCRdb's copy has only in-frame clones and leaves some out. D and trimming were read from the DNA, whereas the V and J calls and clone size are those reported in that table. This table holds roughly 250,000 clones, around nine tenths found once. Sequencing used PBMCs or T cells enriched from blood (not recorded which). The source of this sequence is a woman between 50 and 59 years old who had recovered from COVID-19.

This CDR3 is CASSLGTAGNTIYF. In DNA, the CDR3 is TGCGCCAGCAGCTTGGGTACAGCCGGAAACACCATATATTTT. The chain employs TRBV5-1 and TRBJ1-3; unclear D gene. V shed 0 bases and J shed 4 bases, with 8 bases lying between them. In germline, CDR1 is SGHRS, CDR2 YFSETQ. The CDR3 contains 14 residues.